These 22 T cell receptor beta chains came from one sample sequenced in a study of T cells in Graves' hyperthyroidism and ophthalmopathy. Amplified regions were TCR beta CDR3 sequences from RNA transcripts. HTBI primers drove first-round RT-PCR of the TCR CDR3. TCRdb used MiXCR to reprocess the multiplex PCR reads, holding one entry per CDR3 protein. The sample records more than 300,000 distinct CDR3 sequences, 18% being singletons. Specimen: blood. Receptor source: a man in his late teens or twenties with Graves' ophthalmopathy.

There are a few counts of this clonotype. The CDR3 bases are TGTGCCACCAGTGATTTCACAGGGGCCGTGAATGAGCAGTTCTTC. Its translation: CATSDFTGAVNEQFF. V gene TRBV24-1 combines with J gene TRBJ2-1; 7 positions match TRBD1. Losses at the gene ends were 1 base for V and 7 bases for J; bases not matched to a gene: 6. The CDR3 covers 15 residues. Germline V gene lookup returns CDR1 KGHDR and CDR2 SFDVKD.

Comments on this clonotype: With a much larger clone just one base away, this may be a read error. The chain employs TRBV6-1 and TRBJ1-1; tentative D call: TRBD1 (5 bases). Germline CDR1 MNHNS, CDR2 SASEGT. The CDR3 covers 14 residues. CDR3 sequence (DNA): TGTGCCAGCAGGCAGGGTAACCTGAACACTGAAGCTCTCTTT. This codes for CASRQGNLNTEALF.

The table lists this clonotype with many counts. The V gene is TRBV3-1, the J gene TRBJ1-1, with unresolved D. The CDR3 totals 14 residues. Looked up from germline, CDR1 is LGHDT and CDR2 is YNNKEL (reference sequence). The V and J ends lost 6 bases and 1 base respectively, with 12 bases between them. This CDR3 reads CASSIAGKNTEAFF. CDR3 nucleotide sequence: TGTGCCAGCAGTATTGCGGGGAAGAACACTGAAGCTTTCTTT.

In its sample, this clonotype was seen a few times. The CDR3 DNA is TGTGCCAGCGGGCACCGGGACAGGGGGCTTGAAGCTTTCTTT. Encoded protein: CASGHRDRGLEAFF. The J gene is TRBJ1-1, the V gene TRBV2; TRBD1 matches at 12 bases. J was trimmed by 7 bases and V by 8 bases; bases with no gene match: 8. CDR1 SNHLY and CDR2 FYNNEI come from the germline V gene. The CDR3 contains 14 residues.

This clonotype showed up many times. This chain links TRBV28 with TRBJ2-3; D call uncertain. The V and J ends lost 4 bases and 0 bases respectively, with 14 bases between them. Germline CDR1 and CDR2: MDHEN and SYDVKM. The CDR3 contains 16 residues. The CDR3 nucleotides read TGTGCCAGCAGTTCCCCCTCAGAACTTAGCACAGATACGCAGTATTTT. Translated: CASSSPSELSTDTQYF.

This clonotype was observed at least ten times. This chain joins TRBV18 and TRBJ1-5; D not resolved. Trimming removed 8 bases at V and 1 base at J, with 9 bases between. Germline values: CDR1 KGHSH, CDR2 LQKENI. This CDR3 spans 13 amino acids. CDR3 sequence (DNA): TGTGCCAGCAGCTTAGACAGCAATCAGCCCCAGCATTTT. Its protein is CASSLDSNQPQHF.

Ten or more counts support this clonotype. V and J are TRBV12-3 or TRBV12-4 and TRBJ1-1; tentatively, D is TRBD1 (6 bases). This CDR3 contains 13 residues. Trimming removed 7 bases at V and 3 bases at J, with 12 bases between. The CDR3 region is CASTQGGDTEAFF. Here the CDR3 DNA reads TGTGCCAGCACACAGGGAGGTGACACTGAAGCTTTCTTT.

This clonotype has a single count. This chain uses TRBV7-8 with TRBJ1-3; D is perhaps TRBD1 (6 bases). CDR1 and CDR2 from the germline V gene are SGHVS and FQNEAQ. Deletions cut 3 bases from V and 2 bases from J, with 14 bases between. The length of the CDR3 is 16 residues. This CDR3 is CASSFAPGDPGNTIYF. The CDR3 region has the DNA TGTGCCAGCAGCTTTGCTCCAGGGGATCCTGGAAACACCATATATTTT.

At least ten counts were recorded for this clonotype. The chain carries TRBV2 and TRBJ2-2; D is unresolved. V dropped 5 bases and J dropped 3 bases, with 4 bases sitting between them. This CDR3 contains 12 residues. CDR1 and CDR2 from the germline V gene are SNHLY and FYNNEI. CDR3: CASSSDTGELFF. CDR3 DNA sequence: TGTGCCAGCAGTTCAGACACCGGGGAGCTGTTTTTT.

This clonotype was counted ten times or more. The chain carries TRBV7-9 and TRBJ1-2, with a tentative D call TRBD1 (5 bases). The germline V gene encodes CDR1 SEHNR and CDR2 FQNEAQ (reference sequence). V gave up 7 bases and J gave up 6 bases, with 18 bases separating them. The CDR3 is made up of 14 amino acids. The DNA for the CDR3 is TGTGCCAGCACCGCCTCCCCCGGGGGAAATGGCTACACCTTC. This translates into CASTASPGGNGYTF.

This clonotype appeared many times. The chain couples TRBV28 to TRBJ1-1; a possible D gene is TRBD1 (6 bases). Germline V gene sequence: CDR1 MDHEN, CDR2 SYDVKM. The CDR3 runs 14 residues. Trimming removed 10 bases from V and 3 bases from J, with 18 bases in between. The CDR3 bases are TGTGCCACTTGGGGGGGGGGGCGCGACACTGAAGCTTTCTTT. Protein sequence: CATWGGGRDTEAFF.

This clonotype was detected only a few times. This chain joins TRBV20-1 and TRBJ1-6, with D possibly being TRBD1 (5 bases). The CDR3 is 14 amino acids. Germline V gene sequence: CDR1 DFQATT, CDR2 SNEGSKA (reference sequence). Trimming took off 3 bases at V and 14 bases at J, with 20 bases between the two ends. The CDR3 region is CSASGGELKSSLHF. CDR3 nucleotide sequence: TGCAGTGCTAGCGGGGGAGAATTGAAGTCATCCCTCCACTTT.

This clonotype was observed many times. The CDR3 loop is CASSVGLRQAEGYEQYF. CDR3 DNA sequence: TGTGCCAGCAGTGTCGGCCTCAGACAGGCCGAGGGCTACGAGCAGTACTTC. The chain couples TRBV6-1 to TRBJ2-7, with TRBD1 as a possible D gene (6 bases). V was cut by 4 bases and J by 3 bases, with 22 bases left in between. Germline V gene sequence: CDR1 MNHNS, CDR2 SASEGT. The CDR3 contains 17 residues.

This clonotype was detected a few times. This sequence joins TRBV9 and TRBJ2-3; D call uncertain. The CDR3 is made up of 15 amino acids. V lost 3 bases and J lost 4, with 15 bases in between. Germline CDR1 is SGDLS and CDR2 is YYNGEE. CDR3 amino acids: CASSAGSPGADTQYF. The DNA of the CDR3 is TGTGCCAGCAGCGCCGGGTCCCCAGGAGCAGATACGCAGTATTTT.

This clonotype was observed a few times. V and J are TRBV20-1 and TRBJ2-7; D might be TRBD2 (7 bases). The germline CDR1 and CDR2 sequences are DFQATT and SNEGSKA (reference sequence). The CDR3 runs to 14 residues. Trimming removed 6 bases at V and 3 bases at J, with 18 bases between. This CDR3 reads CSAERGGAVYEQYF. For the CDR3, the DNA is TGCAGTGCCGAGAGAGGGGGGGCGGTCTACGAGCAGTACTTC.

The chain uses TRBV6-1 and TRBJ1-2; 10 bases line up with TRBD1. With V trimmed by 2 bases and J by 2 bases, 2 bases remained unmatched. This CDR3 region has 15 residues. Germline V gene lookup returns CDR1 MNHNS and CDR2 SASEGT. CDR3 sequence: CASSELDRGNYGYTF. The CDR3 DNA is TGTGCCAGCAGTGAATTGGACAGGGGGAACTATGGCTACACCTTC.

The chain uses TRBV2 and TRBJ1-2, with D unclear. Germline V CDR1 and CDR2: SNHLY, FYNNEI. V gave up 11 bases and J gave up 2 bases, with 18 bases separating them. This CDR3 spans 14 amino acids. In DNA form, the CDR3 reads TGTGCCTTACCGACGGGAGGAAAGAACTATGGCTACACCTTC. Protein sequence: CALPTGGKNYGYTF.

This clonotype was seen repeatedly, ten times or more. V and J are TRBV6-1 and TRBJ2-1; D perhaps matches TRBD1 (6 bases). Germline assignment: CDR1 MNHNS and CDR2 SASEGT. The ends were cut back, 6 bases at V and 2 bases at J, with 14 bases in the middle. The length of the CDR3 is 15 residues. The CDR3: CASRPGQIPYNEQFF. The CDR3 DNA reads TGTGCCAGCAGGCCTGGACAGATACCCTACAATGAGCAGTTCTTC.

This clonotype was picked up many times. V gene TRBV12-3 or TRBV12-4 combines with J gene TRBJ1-1; D gene ambiguous. The CDR3 contains 12 residues. Trimming removed 3 bases at V and 3 bases at J, with 5 bases between. This CDR3 reads CASSFKYTEAFF. The CDR3 DNA is TGTGCCAGCAGTTTTAAGTACACTGAAGCTTTCTTT.

The chain is built from TRBV24-1 and TRBJ1-5; tentatively, D is TRBD1 (5 bases). With 8 bases removed from V and 2 bases from J, the gap between germline ends came to 15 bases. The CDR3 has 15 residues. Germline CDR1 is KGHDR and CDR2 is SFDVKD. The CDR3 loop is CATIWGGYGNQPQHF. CDR3 in DNA: TGTGCCACCATCTGGGGGGGATACGGCAATCAGCCCCAGCATTTT.

This clonotype has ten or more counts. The gene calls are TRBV10-3 and TRBJ2-2; D remains ambiguous. There are 11 residues in the CDR3. CDR1 and CDR2 (germline): ENHRY, SYGVKD. Between the trimmed V and J ends, which lost 3 bases and 7 bases, there was a span of 3 bases. As DNA, the CDR3 is TGTGCCATCAGTGAAGGCGGGGAGCTGTTTTTT. Translation gives CAISEGGELFF.

This clonotype showed up just a few times. The chain uses TRBV6-1 and TRBJ1-2, with 8 bases that match TRBD1. Germline V gene lookup returns CDR1 MNHNS and CDR2 SASEGT. The CDR3 loop spans 14 amino acids. V was pared by 6 bases and J by 3 bases, with 6 bases of the junction left unmatched. As DNA, the CDR3 is TGTGCCAGCAGGCCACCGGGACAGGACTATGGCTACACCTTC. Its protein is CASRPPGQDYGYTF.